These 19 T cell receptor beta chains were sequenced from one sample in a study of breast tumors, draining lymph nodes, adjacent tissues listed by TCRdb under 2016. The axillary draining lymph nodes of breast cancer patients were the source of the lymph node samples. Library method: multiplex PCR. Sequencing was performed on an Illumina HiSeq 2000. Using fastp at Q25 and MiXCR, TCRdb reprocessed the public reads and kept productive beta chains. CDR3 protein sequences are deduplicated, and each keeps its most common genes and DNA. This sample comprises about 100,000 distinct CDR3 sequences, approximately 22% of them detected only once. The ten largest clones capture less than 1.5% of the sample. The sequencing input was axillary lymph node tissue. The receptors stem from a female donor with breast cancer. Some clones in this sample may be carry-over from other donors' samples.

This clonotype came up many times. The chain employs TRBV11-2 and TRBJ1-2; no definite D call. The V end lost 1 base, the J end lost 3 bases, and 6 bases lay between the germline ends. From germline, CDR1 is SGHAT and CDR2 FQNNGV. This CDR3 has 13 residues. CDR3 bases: TGTGCCAGCAGCTTAGCAGTATACTATGGCTACACCTTC. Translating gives CASSLAVYYGYTF.

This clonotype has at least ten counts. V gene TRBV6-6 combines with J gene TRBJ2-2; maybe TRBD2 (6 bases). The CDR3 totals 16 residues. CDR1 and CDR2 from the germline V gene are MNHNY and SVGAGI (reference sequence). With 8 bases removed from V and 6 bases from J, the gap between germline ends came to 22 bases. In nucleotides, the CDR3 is TGTGCCAGCGGTCACGGTGGGCTAGCGACACCCGGGGAGCTGTTTTTT. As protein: CASGHGGLATPGELFF.

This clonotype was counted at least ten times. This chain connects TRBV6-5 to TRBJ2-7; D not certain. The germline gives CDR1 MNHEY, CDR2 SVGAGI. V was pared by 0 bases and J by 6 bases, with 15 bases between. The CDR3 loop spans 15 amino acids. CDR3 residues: CASSYSLGSRFEQYF. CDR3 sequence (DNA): TGTGCCAGCAGTTACTCGCTAGGTTCCAGGTTCGAGCAGTACTTC.

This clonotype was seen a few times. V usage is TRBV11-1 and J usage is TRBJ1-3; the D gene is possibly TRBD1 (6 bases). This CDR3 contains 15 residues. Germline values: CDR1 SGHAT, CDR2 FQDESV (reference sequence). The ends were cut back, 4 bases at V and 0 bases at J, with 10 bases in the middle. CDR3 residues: CASSSDRPSGNTIYF. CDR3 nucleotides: TGTGCCAGCAGCTCAGACAGGCCCTCTGGAAACACCATATATTTT.

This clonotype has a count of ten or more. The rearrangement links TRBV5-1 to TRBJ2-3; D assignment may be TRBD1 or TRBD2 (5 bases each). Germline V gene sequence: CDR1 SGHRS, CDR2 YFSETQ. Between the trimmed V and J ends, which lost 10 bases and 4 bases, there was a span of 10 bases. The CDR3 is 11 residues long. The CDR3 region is CAVRGADTQYF. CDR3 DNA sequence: TGCGCCGTGAGGGGTGCAGATACGCAGTATTTT.

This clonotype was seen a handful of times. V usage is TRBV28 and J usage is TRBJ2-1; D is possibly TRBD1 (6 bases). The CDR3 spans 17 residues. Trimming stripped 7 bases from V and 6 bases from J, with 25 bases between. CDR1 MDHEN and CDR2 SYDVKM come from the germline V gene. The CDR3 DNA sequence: TGTGCCAGCAACCTGGGTGGGTTGGGGGCTAGCAGCAATGAGCAGTTCTTC. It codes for CASNLGGLGASSNEQFF.

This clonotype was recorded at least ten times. CDR3 amino acids: CASRRSQGAFAGYTF. The CDR3 DNA sequence: TGTGCCAGCAGGCGGTCTCAGGGGGCGTTTGCTGGCTACACCTTC. The chain uses TRBV12-3 or TRBV12-4 and TRBJ1-2, with 8 bases lining up with TRBD1. The trim removed 6 bases at V and 7 bases at J, leaving 13 bases unmatched. The CDR3 has 15 amino acids.

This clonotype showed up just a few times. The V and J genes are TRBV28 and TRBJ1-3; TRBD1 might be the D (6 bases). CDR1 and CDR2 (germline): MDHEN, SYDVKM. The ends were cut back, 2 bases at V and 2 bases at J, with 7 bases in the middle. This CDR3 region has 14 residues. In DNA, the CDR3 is TGTGCCAGCAGTTTACCAGGGGCTGGAAACACCATATATTTT. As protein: CASSLPGAGNTIYF.

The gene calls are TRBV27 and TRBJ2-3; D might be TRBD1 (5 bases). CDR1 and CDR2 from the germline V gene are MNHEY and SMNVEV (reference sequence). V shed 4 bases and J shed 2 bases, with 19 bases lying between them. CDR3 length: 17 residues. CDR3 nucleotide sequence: TGTGCCAGCAGTTCGAAAACCATCAGACAGTACACAGATACGCAGTATTTT. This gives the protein CASSSKTIRQYTDTQYF.

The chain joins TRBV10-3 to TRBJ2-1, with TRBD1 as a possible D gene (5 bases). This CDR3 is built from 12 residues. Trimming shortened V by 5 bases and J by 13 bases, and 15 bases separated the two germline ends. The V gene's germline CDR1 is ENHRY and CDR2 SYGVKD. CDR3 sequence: CAISPPGRVQFF. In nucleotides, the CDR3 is TGTGCCATCAGTCCACCGGGCAGGGTCCAGTTCTTC.

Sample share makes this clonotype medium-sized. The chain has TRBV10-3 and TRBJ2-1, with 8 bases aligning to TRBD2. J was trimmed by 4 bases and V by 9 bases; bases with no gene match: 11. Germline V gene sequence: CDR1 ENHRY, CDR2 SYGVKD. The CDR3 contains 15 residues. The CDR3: CAINEGSGAYNEQFF. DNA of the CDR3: TGTGCCATAAACGAAGGTAGCGGGGCGTACAATGAGCAGTTCTTC.

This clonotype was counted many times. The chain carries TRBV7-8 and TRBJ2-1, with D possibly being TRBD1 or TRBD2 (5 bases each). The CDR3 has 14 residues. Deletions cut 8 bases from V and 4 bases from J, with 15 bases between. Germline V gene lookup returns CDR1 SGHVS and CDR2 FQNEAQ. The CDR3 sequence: CASGPRDLYNEQFF. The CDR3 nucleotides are TGTGCCAGCGGCCCCCGGGACCTGTACAATGAGCAGTTCTTC.

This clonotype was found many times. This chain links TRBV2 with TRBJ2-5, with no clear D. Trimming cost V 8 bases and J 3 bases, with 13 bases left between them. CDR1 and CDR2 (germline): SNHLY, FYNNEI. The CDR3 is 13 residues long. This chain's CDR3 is CASLRTVKETQYF. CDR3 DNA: TGTGCCAGCCTACGTACAGTGAAAGAGACCCAGTACTTC.

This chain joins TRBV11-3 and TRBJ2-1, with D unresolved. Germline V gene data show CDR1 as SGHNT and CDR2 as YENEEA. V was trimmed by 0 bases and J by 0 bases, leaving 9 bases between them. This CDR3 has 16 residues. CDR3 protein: CASSLDAASSYNEQFF. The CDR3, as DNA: TGTGCCAGCAGCTTAGACGCGGCGAGCTCCTACAATGAGCAGTTCTTC.

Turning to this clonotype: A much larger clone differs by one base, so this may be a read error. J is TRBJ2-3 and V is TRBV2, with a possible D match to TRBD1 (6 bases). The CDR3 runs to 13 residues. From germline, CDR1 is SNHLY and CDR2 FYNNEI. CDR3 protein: CASIWGRTDTPYF. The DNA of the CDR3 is TGTGCCAGCATTTGGGGAAGGACAGATACGCCGTATTTT. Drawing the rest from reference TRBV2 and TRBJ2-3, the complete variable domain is EPEVTQTPSHQVTQMGQEVILRCVPISNHLYFYWYRQILGQKVEFLVSFYNNEISEKSEIFDDQFSVERPDGSNFTLKIRSTKLEDSAMYFCASIWGRTDTPYFGPGTRLTVL.

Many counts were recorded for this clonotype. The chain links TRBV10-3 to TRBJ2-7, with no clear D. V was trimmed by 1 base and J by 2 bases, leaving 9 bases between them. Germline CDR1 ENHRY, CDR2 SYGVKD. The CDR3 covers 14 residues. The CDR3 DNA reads TGTGCCATCAGTGAGTTGGGGTCGACCTACGAGCAGTACTTC. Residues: CAISELGSTYEQYF.

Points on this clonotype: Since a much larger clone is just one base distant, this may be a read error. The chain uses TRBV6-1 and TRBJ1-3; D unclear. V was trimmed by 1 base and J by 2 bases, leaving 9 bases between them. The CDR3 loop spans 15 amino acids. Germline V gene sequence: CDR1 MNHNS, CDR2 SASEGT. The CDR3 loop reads CASSEGGSPGNTIYF. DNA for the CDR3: TGTGCCAGCAGTGAAGGAGGCAGCCCTGGAAACACCATATATTTT.

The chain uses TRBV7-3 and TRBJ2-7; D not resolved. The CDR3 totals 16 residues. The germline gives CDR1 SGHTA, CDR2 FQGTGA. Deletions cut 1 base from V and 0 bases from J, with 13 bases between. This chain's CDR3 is CASSLIGEPGSYEQYF. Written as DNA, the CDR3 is TGTGCCAGCAGCTTAATTGGCGAGCCGGGCTCCTACGAGCAGTACTTC.

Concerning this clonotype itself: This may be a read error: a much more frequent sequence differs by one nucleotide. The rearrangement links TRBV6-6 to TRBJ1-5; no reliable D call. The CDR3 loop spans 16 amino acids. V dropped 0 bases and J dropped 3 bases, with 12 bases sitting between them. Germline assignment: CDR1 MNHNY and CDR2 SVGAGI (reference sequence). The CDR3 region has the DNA TGTGCCAGCAGTTACTCGATTGGACTTGACAATCAGCCCCAGCATTTT. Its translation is CASSYSIGLDNQPQHF.